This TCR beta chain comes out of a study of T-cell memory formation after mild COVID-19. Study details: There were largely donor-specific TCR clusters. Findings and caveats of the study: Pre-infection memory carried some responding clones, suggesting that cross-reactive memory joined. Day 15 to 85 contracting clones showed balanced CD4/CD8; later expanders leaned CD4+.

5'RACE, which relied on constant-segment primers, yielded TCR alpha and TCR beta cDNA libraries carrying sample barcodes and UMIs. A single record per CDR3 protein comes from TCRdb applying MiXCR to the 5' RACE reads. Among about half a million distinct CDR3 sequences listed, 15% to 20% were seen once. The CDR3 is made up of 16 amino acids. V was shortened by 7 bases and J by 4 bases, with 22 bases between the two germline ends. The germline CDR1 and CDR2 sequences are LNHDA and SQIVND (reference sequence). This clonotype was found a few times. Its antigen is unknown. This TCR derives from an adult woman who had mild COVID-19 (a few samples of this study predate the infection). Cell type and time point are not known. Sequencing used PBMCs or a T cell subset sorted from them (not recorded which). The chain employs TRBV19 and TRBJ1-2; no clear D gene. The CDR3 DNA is TGTGCCAGTAACGCCTTTACCGCCCACCCCGCCTATGGCTACACCTTC. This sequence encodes CASNAFTAHPAYGYTF.